This T cell receptor (beta chain) was identified during a study of blood T cells in healthy people across ages. A second roughly 7 to 12 cycle PCR used barcoded and J-beta primers. Via MiXCR, TCRdb re-called the 5' RACE reads, giving one row per CDR3 protein. This table holds some 890,000 distinct CDR3 sequences, 25% to 30% found once. The germline CDR1 and CDR2 sequences are SEHNR and FQNEAQ (reference sequence). This CDR3 has 12 amino acids. V was cut by 5 bases and J by 7 bases, with 11 bases left in between. Study-wide results and limits: The fall in TCR beta diversity per million T cells was roughly linear with age.

Donors were healthy Caucasian individuals from Russia aged roughly 6 to 95. Remarks on this clonotype: Its antigen is not known.

The same sample was also used in a study of T cells of mothers and their children. This second report adds: Sequencing returned over 8 million TCR beta CDR3 reads per mother and around 3 million per child.

Sequencing was performed on blood. This TCR came from a woman between 35 and 50 years old in good health. The chain has TRBV7-9 and TRBJ1-1; D is unclear. Here the CDR3 DNA reads TGTGCCAGCAGCGAGTCCGCCGGTGAAGCTTTCTTT. Translation: CASSESAGEAFF.